These T cell receptor beta chains were read from a single sample in a study of blood T cell repertoires in COVID-19. Some clones are missing from TCRdb's copy, which holds only in-frame ones; the method was immunoSEQ multiplex PCR. Here the sample spans about 180,000 clones, about 90% being singletons. Sequences were obtained from PBMCs or T cells enriched from blood (not recorded which). The receptors derive from a woman younger than 30 who had recovered from COVID-19. CDR3s include the opening cysteine and the closing phenylalanine or tryptophan. The order of the fields is V gene, D gene, J gene, clone size, CDR3 protein, CDR3 DNA. D genes are given only for firm matches. The listing skips clone size in some rows; elsewhere it reads once, few, many or a size class.

v_call: TRBV10-2
d_call: .
j_call: TRBJ1-5
clone_size: .
cdr3_aa: CASSERGYSNQPQHF
cdr3_nt: TGCGCCAGCAGTGAGCGCGGTTATAGCAATCAGCCCCAGCATTTT

v_call: TRBV5-1
d_call: .
j_call: TRBJ2-3
clone_size: .
cdr3_aa: CASSLYTDTQYF
cdr3_nt: TGCGCCAGCAGCCTGTACACAGATACGCAGTATTTT

v_call: TRBV19
d_call: .
j_call: TRBJ2-7
clone_size: .
cdr3_aa: CASSIGESSYEQYF
cdr3_nt: TGTGCCAGTAGTATTGGTGAGAGCTCCTACGAGCAGTACTTC

v_call: TRBV3-1/TRBV3-2
d_call: .
j_call: TRBJ2-3
clone_size: .
cdr3_aa: CASSQLSTGSTDTQYF
cdr3_nt: TGTGCCAGCAGCCAACTTTCTACAGGGAGCACAGATACGCAGTATTTT

v_call: TRBV6-4
d_call: TRBD1
j_call: TRBJ1-5
clone_size: .
cdr3_aa: CASSERQGGQPQHF
cdr3_nt: TGTGCCAGCAGTGAAAGACAGGGGGGTCAGCCCCAGCATTTT

v_call: TRBV9
d_call: .
j_call: TRBJ2-1
clone_size: .
cdr3_aa: CASSVENSPRYNEQFF
cdr3_nt: TGTGCCAGCAGCGTAGAGAACTCCCCACGCTACAATGAGCAGTTCTTC

v_call: TRBV4-1
d_call: .
j_call: TRBJ1-1
clone_size: once
cdr3_aa: CASSRDRNTEAFF
cdr3_nt: TGCGCCAGCAGCCGTGACAGGAACACTGAAGCTTTCTTT

v_call: TRBV19
d_call: .
j_call: TRBJ1-1
clone_size: few
cdr3_aa: CASSGGLGTEAFF
cdr3_nt: TGTGCCAGTAGTGGAGGACTAGGGACTGAAGCTTTCTTT

v_call: TRBV28
d_call: TRBD1
j_call: TRBJ1-2
clone_size: once
cdr3_aa: CASSSPDRIWSGRGYTF
cdr3_nt: TGTGCCAGCAGTTCACCGGACAGGATCTGGTCTGGTCGGGGCTACACCTTC

v_call: TRBV5-5
d_call: .
j_call: TRBJ2-7
clone_size: .
cdr3_aa: CASSLSASSSYEQYF
cdr3_nt: TGTGCCAGCAGCTTGTCTGCTTCCAGCTCCTACGAGCAGTACTTC

v_call: TRBV28
d_call: TRBD1
j_call: TRBJ1-2
clone_size: .
cdr3_aa: CASSTSRGAYGYTF
cdr3_nt: TGTGCCAGCAGTACGTCCAGGGGGGCCTATGGCTACACCTTC

v_call: TRBV2
d_call: .
j_call: TRBJ2-5
clone_size: .
cdr3_aa: CASSETPVGAQETQYF
cdr3_nt: TGTGCCAGCAGTGAAACCCCCGTGGGGGCCCAAGAGACCCAGTACTTC

v_call: TRBV10-2
d_call: TRBD2
j_call: TRBJ2-7
clone_size: .
cdr3_aa: CASSDRASGNSQYF
cdr3_nt: TGCGCCAGCAGTGATCGGGCTAGCGGGAATTCACAATACTTC

v_call: TRBV11-2
d_call: .
j_call: TRBJ2-2
clone_size: .
cdr3_aa: CASSFFTSNGGELFF
cdr3_nt: TGTGCCAGCAGCTTCTTCACTAGTAACGGCGGGGAGCTGTTTTTT

v_call: TRBV20-1
d_call: TRBD2
j_call: TRBJ2-7
clone_size: .
cdr3_aa: CSASRLAGGSYEQYF
cdr3_nt: TGCAGTGCTAGTCGACTAGCGGGAGGGTCCTACGAGCAGTACTTC

v_call: TRBV11-2
d_call: .
j_call: TRBJ1-1
clone_size: .
cdr3_aa: CASSLWGSNTEAFF
cdr3_nt: TGTGCCAGCAGCTTATGGGGCTCCAACACTGAAGCTTTCTTT

v_call: TRBV3-1/TRBV3-2
d_call: .
j_call: TRBJ2-1
clone_size: .
cdr3_aa: CASSPRRGVQYNEQFF
cdr3_nt: TGTGCCAGCAGCCCTCGCAGGGGAGTACAATACAATGAGCAGTTCTTC

v_call: TRBV29-1
d_call: TRBD1
j_call: TRBJ2-7
clone_size: .
cdr3_aa: CSVEGDRDYEQYF
cdr3_nt: TGCAGCGTTGAGGGGGACAGAGACTACGAGCAGTACTTC

v_call: TRBV7-2
d_call: .
j_call: TRBJ1-1
clone_size: .
cdr3_aa: CASSDSEIEAFF
cdr3_nt: TGTGCCAGCAGCGACAGCGAGATTGAAGCTTTCTTT

v_call: TRBV19
d_call: .
j_call: TRBJ1-5
clone_size: .
cdr3_aa: CASRGRGGNQPQHF
cdr3_nt: TGTGCCAGTAGGGGGAGGGGAGGCAATCAGCCCCAGCATTTT

v_call: TRBV12-3/TRBV12-4
d_call: .
j_call: TRBJ1-6
clone_size: once
cdr3_aa: CASRPAGSPLHF
cdr3_nt: TGTGCCAGCAGGCCCGCAGGTTCACCCCTCCACTTT

v_call: TRBV6-1
d_call: TRBD2
j_call: TRBJ2-1
clone_size: .
cdr3_aa: CASSEASGSQILGNEQFF
cdr3_nt: TGTGCCAGCAGTGAGGCTAGCGGATCACAAATTTTGGGCAATGAGCAGTTCTTC

v_call: TRBV5-6
d_call: TRBD1
j_call: TRBJ2-2
clone_size: .
cdr3_aa: CASSQGQGASGTGELFF
cdr3_nt: TGTGCCAGCAGCCAGGGACAGGGGGCATCGGGCACCGGGGAGCTGTTTTTT

v_call: TRBV20-1
d_call: TRBD1
j_call: TRBJ1-4
clone_size: .
cdr3_aa: CSASPPTGGLEKLFF
cdr3_nt: TGCAGTGCTAGTCCCCCGACAGGGGGCCTTGAAAAACTGTTTTTT

v_call: TRBV25-1
d_call: .
j_call: TRBJ1-5
clone_size: few
cdr3_aa: CASRAAEGQPQHF
cdr3_nt: TGTGCCAGCAGGGCAGCGGAGGGGCAGCCCCAGCATTTT

v_call: TRBV28
d_call: .
j_call: TRBJ2-7
clone_size: .
cdr3_aa: CASSLTAYEQYF
cdr3_nt: TGTGCCAGCAGTTTGACAGCCTACGAGCAGTACTTC

v_call: TRBV7-2
d_call: TRBD1
j_call: TRBJ1-5
clone_size: .
cdr3_aa: CASSITGDQPQHF
cdr3_nt: TGTGCCAGCAGCATAACAGGGGATCAGCCCCAGCATTTT

v_call: TRBV5-5
d_call: TRBD1
j_call: TRBJ1-4
clone_size: .
cdr3_aa: CASSLLTGAGEKLFF
cdr3_nt: TGTGCCAGCAGCCTCCTGACAGGGGCGGGTGAAAAACTGTTTTTT

v_call: TRBV5-4
d_call: .
j_call: TRBJ1-1
clone_size: once
cdr3_aa: CASSLADTEAFF
cdr3_nt: TGTGCCAGCAGCTTGGCCGACACTGAAGCTTTCTTT

v_call: TRBV5-6
d_call: .
j_call: TRBJ1-1
clone_size: once
cdr3_aa: CASTTLPGFVNTEAFF
cdr3_nt: TGTGCCAGCACAACCCTCCCAGGATTCGTGAACACTGAAGCTTTCTTT

v_call: TRBV5-6
d_call: .
j_call: TRBJ1-4
clone_size: .
cdr3_aa: CASSLGEWGRSNF
cdr3_nt: TGTGCCAGCAGCTTGGGTGAATGGGGGCGGTCCAATTTT

v_call: TRBV28
d_call: .
j_call: TRBJ1-6
clone_size: .
cdr3_aa: CATETGVRNSPLHF
cdr3_nt: TGTGCCACCGAGACAGGAGTTAGGAATTCACCCCTCCACTTT

v_call: TRBV7-6
d_call: TRBD2
j_call: TRBJ2-4
clone_size: once
cdr3_aa: CASSLHGGALIQYF
cdr3_nt: TGTGCCAGCAGCTTACACGGGGGGGCTTTAATTCAGTACTTC

v_call: TRBV7-2
d_call: .
j_call: TRBJ2-2
clone_size: .
cdr3_aa: CASSFQGGNTGELFF
cdr3_nt: TGTGCCAGCAGCTTCCAGGGGGGCAACACCGGGGAGCTGTTTTTT

v_call: TRBV7-9
d_call: TRBD1
j_call: TRBJ1-5
clone_size: .
cdr3_aa: CASSSNHRGSNQPQHF
cdr3_nt: TGTGCCAGCAGCTCGAACCACAGGGGTAGCAATCAGCCCCAGCATTTT

v_call: TRBV6-5
d_call: TRBD1
j_call: TRBJ1-1
clone_size: .
cdr3_aa: CASSQRQGAEAFF
cdr3_nt: TGTGCCAGCAGTCAACGACAGGGGGCTGAAGCTTTCTTT

v_call: TRBV14
d_call: .
j_call: TRBJ2-7
clone_size: .
cdr3_aa: CASSQGNEQYF
cdr3_nt: TGTGCCAGCAGCCAAGGTAACGAGCAGTACTTC

v_call: TRBV28
d_call: .
j_call: TRBJ2-1
clone_size: .
cdr3_aa: CATGLPYNEQFF
cdr3_nt: TGTGCCACGGGACTCCCGTACAATGAGCAGTTCTTC